The 2 T cell receptor beta chains below come from one sample, sequenced in a study of blood T cell repertoires in COVID-19. TCRdb keeps only in-frame clones here, not all; method: immunoSEQ multiplex PCR. The data contain about 250,000 clones, roughly 84% of them singletons. Sequencing was done on a sample of peripheral blood. The source is a woman between 40 and 55 years old with active or convalescent COVID-19.

This clone has a handful of counts. The V gene is TRBV5-4, the J gene TRBJ1-1; 10 bases align to TRBD1. After removal of 4 bases from V and 0 bases from J, the junction contained 6 bases not matched to a gene. Looked up from germline, CDR1 is SGHNT and CDR2 is YYREEE (reference sequence). There are 16 residues in the CDR3. In DNA, the CDR3 is TGTGCCAGCAGCGCACCGGGACAGGGGCTGAACACTGAAGCTTTCTTT. Its protein product is CASSAPGQGLNTEAFF.

This clone has a single count. Here the CDR3 reads CASSIGDSPFYGYTF. CDR3 bases: TGTGCCAGTAGTATAGGGGACAGCCCTTTCTATGGCTACACCTTC. This chain uses TRBV19 with TRBJ1-2; 7 bases line up with TRBD1. The CDR3 has 15 residues. The J segment lost 4 bases and the V segment lost 1 base, leaving 6 bases of the junction unmatched. Germline V gene lookup returns CDR1 LNHDA and CDR2 SQIVND (reference sequence).